The 28 T cell receptor beta chains given below trace back to one sample, sequenced in a study of T cells in Graves' hyperthyroidism and ophthalmopathy. It was RNA transcripts that yielded the amplified TCR beta CDR3 regions. Primed by the HTBI set, a first-round RT-PCR was run on the TCR CDR3. TCRdb reprocessed the multiplex PCR reads with MiXCR, giving one entry per CDR3 protein. The table lists around 250,000 distinct CDR3 sequences, roughly 15% of them singletons, with 25% to 30% in the top ten. Sequencing was performed on blood. The origin of the receptors is a woman under 30 with Graves' ophthalmopathy.

This clonotype was recorded many times. The chain carries TRBV6-1 and TRBJ1-2; 9 bases line up with TRBD1. The CDR3 is made up of 15 amino acids. CDR1 and CDR2 (germline): MNHNS, SASEGT. Trimming removed 6 bases from V and 7 bases from J; junction bases left unmatched: 12. The CDR3 DNA is TGTGCCAGCAGACACCCGGGACAGGGTATATCTGGCTACACCTTC. This gives the protein CASRHPGQGISGYTF.

This clonotype was found many times. The chain uses TRBV5-1 and TRBJ2-7; 7 bases fit TRBD1. CDR3 length: 14 amino acids. Trimming at V came to 3 bases and at J to 6 bases, leaving 9 bases not matched to a gene. The germline gives CDR1 SGHRS, CDR2 YFSETQ. In DNA, the CDR3 is TGCGCCAGCAGCTCCGGGACAGCGGACCTCGAGCAGTACTTC. Translating it yields CASSSGTADLEQYF.

This clonotype came up many times. The chain combines TRBV18 with TRBJ2-7; 7 nucleotides align to TRBD1. The CDR3 is 15 residues long. Germline CDR1 reads KGHSH; CDR2 reads LQKENI. V lost 2 bases and J lost 1; bases outside the gene matches: 5. The CDR3 DNA reads TGTGCCAGCTCACCATTCCGGGACAGATCCTACGAGCAGTACTTC. Amino acid sequence: CASSPFRDRSYEQYF. The full variable domain, rest sourced from reference TRBV18 and TRBJ2-7, is NAGVMQNPRHLVRRRGQEARLRCSPMKGHSHVYWYRQLPEEGLKFMVYLQKENIIDESGMPKERFSAEFPKEGPSILRIQQVVRGDSAAYFCASSPFRDRSYEQYFGPGTRLTVT.

This clonotype has ten or more counts. The genes are TRBV27 and TRBJ2-3; weak D call: TRBD2 (6 bases). Trimming removed 3 bases from V and 0 bases from J, with 19 bases in between. Germline loops: CDR1 MNHEY, CDR2 SMNVEV (reference sequence). This CDR3 spans 18 amino acids. The CDR3 spells CASSFDGRGTLSTDTQYF. The CDR3 DNA sequence: TGTGCCAGCAGTTTTGATGGTAGAGGGACTCTCAGCACAGATACGCAGTATTTT.

This clonotype was found a few times. CDR3 DNA: TGCAGTGCAGGAGTAGACAGGCGGGGGCCATACAATGAGCAGTTCTTC. Its translation is CSAGVDRRGPYNEQFF. This rearrangement joins TRBV20-1 to TRBJ2-1; tentatively, D is TRBD2 (7 bases). The germline V gene has CDR1 DFQATT and CDR2 SNEGSKA (reference sequence). CDR3 length equals 16 residues. Between the trimmed V and J ends, which lost 6 bases and 4 bases, there was a span of 22 bases.

This clonotype was picked up a small number of times. The chain combines TRBV5-6 with TRBJ2-2; 7 bases map to TRBD1. CDR3 size: 22 residues. Per germline, CDR1 SGHDT and CDR2 YYEEEE. V lost 3 bases and J lost 1; bases outside the gene matches: 24. CDR3 amino acids: CASSSLRLGTAQNRRNTGELFF. DNA of the CDR3: TGTGCCAGCAGCTCGCTTCGTCTCGGGACAGCCCAAAATCGGAGGAACACCGGGGAGCTGTTTTTT. The variable domain in full, completed from reference TRBV5-6 and TRBJ2-2, reads DAGVTQSPTHLIKTRGQQVTLRCSPKSGHDTVSWYQQALGQGPQFIFQYYEEEERQRGNFPDRFSGHQFPNYSSELNVNALLLGDSALYLCASSSLRLGTAQNRRNTGELFFGEGSRLTVL.

This clonotype was found many times. The genes are TRBV7-2 and TRBJ1-1; 10 bases align to TRBD1. Per the germline V gene, CDR1 is SGHTA and CDR2 is FQGNSA. The CDR3 consists of 17 residues. The ends lost 3 bases at V and 4 bases at J; junction bases unmatched: 11. The CDR3: CASSLSRDRGWRTEAFF. CDR3 nucleotide sequence: TGTGCCAGCAGCTTGTCCCGGGACAGGGGCTGGCGCACTGAAGCTTTCTTT.

This clonotype was found many times. This chain joins TRBV28 and TRBJ1-1; D remains ambiguous. The V end was cut by 6 bases, the J end by 8 bases, with 10 bases between. This CDR3 has 11 residues. Per germline, CDR1 MDHEN and CDR2 SYDVKM. CDR3 coding DNA: TGTGCCAGCAGCCGACGAACAGAAGCTTTCTTT. Translation: CASSRRTEAFF.

V and J are TRBV28 and TRBJ1-3, with D possibly TRBD1 on 6 matching bases. V lost 6 bases and J 2 bases, leaving 11 bases between the germline ends. The germline gives CDR1 MDHEN, CDR2 SYDVKM. The CDR3 is made up of 14 amino acids. The DNA for the CDR3 is TGTGCCAGCAGGTCACAGGGAGCTGGAAACACCATATATTTT. Translation gives CASRSQGAGNTIYF. Full variable domain (rest looked up from reference TRBV28 and TRBJ1-3): DVKVTQSSRYLVKRTGEKVFLECVQDMDHENMFWYRQDPGLGLRLIYFSYDVKMKEKGDIPEGYSVSREKKERFSLILESASTNQTSMYLCASRSQGAGNTIYFGEGSWLTVV.

This clonotype was recorded at least ten times. The chain links TRBV7-9 to TRBJ2-3; a weak D match, TRBD2 (5 bases). The germline CDR1 and CDR2 sequences are SEHNR and FQNEAQ (reference sequence). CDR3 length: 15 residues. The V and J ends lost 5 bases and 0 bases respectively, with 12 bases between them. The CDR3 is CASSHREGSTDTQYF. The CDR3 nucleotides are TGTGCCAGCAGCCACCGGGAAGGAAGCACAGATACGCAGTATTTT.

This clonotype was seen many times. The chain has TRBV6-1 and TRBJ1-1; no clear D gene. In germline, CDR1 is MNHNS, CDR2 SASEGT. The CDR3 sequence is 13 residues long. The V gene lost 5 bases and the J gene lost 8 bases, with 15 bases spanning the gap. The CDR3 spells CASSSPPFSEAFF. The CDR3 DNA sequence: TGTGCCAGCAGTTCCCCACCCTTCTCCGAAGCTTTCTTT.

This clonotype was found a few times. The rearrangement links TRBV7-6 to TRBJ2-1, with a possible D match to TRBD2 (5 bases). The CDR3 is 15 residues long. The V and J ends lost 5 bases and 0 bases respectively, with 11 bases between them. In germline, CDR1 is SGHVS, CDR2 FNYEAQ. The chain's CDR3 is CASSLEGNSYNEQFF. The CDR3 DNA reads TGTGCCAGCAGCCTCGAGGGAAACTCCTACAATGAGCAGTTCTTC.

This clonotype was found a few times. The chain has TRBV5-1 and TRBJ1-3; D remains unclear. Looked up from germline, CDR1 is SGHRS and CDR2 is YFSETQ. The CDR3 sequence is 16 residues long. The V end was cut by 0 bases, the J end by 2 bases, with 12 bases between. The CDR3 region is CASSLASPTAGNTIYF. CDR3 coding DNA: TGCGCCAGCAGCTTGGCATCCCCTACTGCTGGAAACACCATATATTTT.

This clonotype was observed many times. The chain employs TRBV2 and TRBJ1-1; the match to TRBD1 covers 8 bases. Trimming took 6 bases from V and 4 from J; bases not matched to a gene: 16. This CDR3 is built from 17 residues. Per germline, CDR1 SNHLY and CDR2 FYNNEI. The CDR3 spells CASRFVGAGGKGTEAFF. DNA of the CDR3: TGTGCCAGCAGGTTCGTTGGGGCAGGGGGCAAGGGCACTGAAGCTTTCTTT.

This clonotype was observed many times. The chain is built from TRBV20-1 and TRBJ2-7; 7 positions agree with TRBD1. J gave up 2 bases and V 4 bases, and 2 bases lay outside the gene matches. The CDR3 covers 12 residues. Germline assignment: CDR1 DFQATT and CDR2 SNEGSKA (reference sequence). In nucleotides, the CDR3 is TGCAGTGCTATCGGACAGGCCTACGAGCAGTACTTC. Translated, it gives CSAIGQAYEQYF.

This clonotype has at least ten counts. The rearrangement links TRBV6-6 to TRBJ1-2, with TRBD1 matching 10 bases. J lost 1 base, V lost 0 bases, and 11 bases had no gene match. Germline V gene data show CDR1 as MNHNY and CDR2 as SVGAGI (reference sequence). The CDR3 extends over 19 amino acids. The CDR3 region has the DNA TGTGCCAGCAGTTACTCGTTACGGGACAGGGGCACTATTAACTATGGCTACACCTTC. As protein: CASSYSLRDRGTINYGYTF.

This clonotype was counted ten times or more. The genes are TRBV6-2 or TRBV6-3 and TRBJ2-1; the match to TRBD1 covers 7 bases. The CDR3 runs to 12 residues. CDR1 is MNHEY and CDR2 is SVGEGT in the germline V gene. The ends lost 7 bases at V and 8 bases at J; junction bases unmatched: 5. The CDR3 region is CASTEGGDEQFF. CDR3 DNA sequence: TGTGCCAGCACCGAAGGGGGCGATGAGCAGTTCTTC.

In its sample, this clonotype was seen many times. The junction departs from germline at one end; a sequencing error may be responsible. The chain recombines TRBV30 with TRBJ2-1; 9 bases align to TRBD2. CDR3 length: 18 amino acids. Germline V lookup: CDR1 GTSNPN, CDR2 SVGIG (reference sequence). CDR3 nucleotides: TGTGCCTGGAGTGTCCTTAGCGGGAGATCAATGTCCTACAATAAGCAGTTCTTC. This translates into CAWSVLSGRSMSYNKQFF.

Many counts were recorded for this clonotype. This chain links TRBV5-1 with TRBJ2-5, with D possibly being TRBD2 (5 bases). Germline V gene lookup returns CDR1 SGHRS and CDR2 YFSETQ. CDR3 length equals 13 residues. Trimming removed 1 base from V and 4 bases from J, with 8 bases in between. The chain's CDR3 is CASSLTAGETQYF. The CDR3 DNA follows: TGCGCCAGCAGCTTGACGGCGGGAGAGACCCAGTACTTC.

This clonotype was seen once. The genes are TRBV3-1 and TRBJ2-1, with D possibly called TRBD1 or TRBD2 (5 bases each). V lost 4 bases to trimming and J lost 1 base, with 14 bases between them. The germline CDR1 and CDR2 sequences are LGHDT and YNNKEL (reference sequence). This CDR3 comprises 16 residues. CDR3 nucleotides: TGTGCCAGCAGCCCCTGGGACGGGCGATCCTACAATGAGCAGTTCTTC. Its protein product is CASSPWDGRSYNEQFF.

The rearrangement joins TRBV27 to TRBJ1-2; 11 nucleotides match TRBD1. The V segment lost 3 bases and the J segment 6 bases; nucleotides outside the gene matches: 12. CDR1 MNHEY and CDR2 SMNVEV come from the germline V gene (reference sequence). The CDR3 has 17 residues. The CDR3 spells CASSFSGTGGLSNGYTF. In nucleotides, the CDR3 is TGTGCCAGCAGTTTTTCCGGGACAGGGGGTTTATCTAATGGCTACACCTTC.

This clonotype was detected many times. The chain combines TRBV6-6 with TRBJ2-2; D ambiguous. The CDR3 is made up of 13 amino acids. The germline V gene encodes CDR1 MNHNY and CDR2 SVGAGI (reference sequence). Trimming took 0 bases from V and 3 from J, leaving 2 bases between them. CDR3 coding DNA: TGTGCCAGCAGTTACTCGTACACCGGGGAGCTGTTTTTT. As protein: CASSYSYTGELFF.

This clonotype was observed at least ten times. V is TRBV5-1 and J is TRBJ2-5, with D perhaps matching TRBD1 or TRBD2 (5 bases each). V lost 4 bases and J 0 bases, leaving 10 bases between the germline ends. CDR1 is SGHRS, CDR2 YFSETQ, per germline. This CDR3 has 14 amino acids. The CDR3 here is CASSGDGNQETQYF. DNA of the CDR3: TGCGCCAGCAGCGGGGACGGGAACCAAGAGACCCAGTACTTC.

This clonotype showed up just a few times. The chain links TRBV5-1 to TRBJ1-4; D may be TRBD1 (6 bases). The CDR3 covers 14 residues. Germline V gene lookup returns CDR1 SGHRS and CDR2 YFSETQ. V was pared by 4 bases and J by 5 bases, with 12 bases between. Here the CDR3 reads CASSQGPSNEKLFF. Here the CDR3 DNA reads TGCGCCAGCAGCCAGGGGCCTTCGAATGAAAAACTGTTTTTT.

This clonotype was observed at least ten times. The V gene is TRBV20-1, the J gene TRBJ2-1, with D unclear. V lost 0 bases to trimming and J lost 3 bases, with 12 bases between them. The length of the CDR3 is 15 residues. Germline loops: CDR1 DFQATT, CDR2 SNEGSKA (reference sequence). The CDR3 protein is CSARELTLSYNEQFF. The CDR3 bases are TGCAGTGCTAGAGAATTGACCCTTAGCTACAATGAGCAGTTCTTC.

This clonotype was seen at least ten times. The chain couples TRBV3-1 to TRBJ2-7; maybe TRBD1 (6 bases). The CDR3 is made up of 12 amino acids. V lost 4 bases and J lost 4, with 8 bases in between. Germline CDR1 is LGHDT and CDR2 is YNNKEL (reference sequence). CDR3 bases: TGTGCCAGCAGCCTCAGGGGTTACGAGCAGTACTTC. Translation: CASSLRGYEQYF.

There are many counts of this clonotype. This sequence may be a read error, since a much larger clone differs from it by one base. The rearrangement uses TRBV7-2 and TRBJ2-1; D may be TRBD2 (5 bases). The CDR3 has 15 residues. Germline CDR1 reads SGHTA; CDR2 reads FQGNSA. CDR3 coding DNA: TGTGCCAGCAGCTTAGGACCCTCGGGGTCCAATAAGCAGTTCTTC. This translates into CASSLGPSGSNKQFF.

There are many counts of this clonotype. The J gene is TRBJ2-2, the V gene TRBV28; 13 bases line up with TRBD2. The CDR3 has 18 amino acids. Losses at the gene ends were 4 bases for V and 4 bases for J; bases not matched to a gene: 9. Germline CDR1 is MDHEN and CDR2 is SYDVKM. This chain's CDR3 is CASSSNPGTSGVTGELFF. The CDR3 nucleotides read TGTGCCAGCAGTTCAAACCCCGGGACTAGCGGGGTCACCGGGGAGCTGTTTTTT.